Each of the 24 T cell receptor beta chains below was sequenced from the same sample in a study of T cell changes during pregnancy in multiple sclerosis. The table came from immunoSEQ multiplex PCR; TCRdb's copy has only in-frame clones and leaves some out. The sample lists roughly 59,000 clones; around 90% were seen once. Sequences were derived from peripheral blood, sampled in the third trimester of pregnancy. The receptors stem from a female donor in good health, enrolled as a control in a pregnancy study.

This clone was counted a single time. This rearrangement joins TRBV9 to TRBJ1-1, with 8 bases identical to TRBD1. The V gene end was trimmed by 4 bases and the J gene end by 5 bases; junction bases not matched to a gene: 7. Germline loops: CDR1 SGDLS, CDR2 YYNGEE. This CDR3 comprises 14 residues. The CDR3 bases are TGTGCCAGCAGCTCGCAGGGGGCGCGGACTGAAGCTTTCTTT. Encoded protein: CASSSQGARTEAFF.

The chain combines TRBV30 with TRBJ2-3; 10 positions match TRBD2. The CDR3 runs to 15 residues. The V gene's germline CDR1 is GTSNPN and CDR2 SVGIG (reference sequence). V lost 0 bases, J lost 9 bases, and 9 bases stayed unmatched. The CDR3: CAWSVRVAGGLTQYF. CDR3 nucleotides: TGTGCCTGGAGTGTACGGGTAGCGGGGGGCCTAACGCAGTATTTT. The full variable domain, rest sourced from reference TRBV30 and TRBJ2-3, is SQTIHQWPATLVQPVGSPLSLECTVEGTSNPNLYWYRQAAGRGLQLLFYSVGIGQISSEVPQNLSASRPQDRQFILSSKKLLLSDSGFYLCAWSVRVAGGLTQYFGPGTRLTVL.

The V gene is TRBV29-1, the J gene TRBJ2-7; D ambiguous. The CDR3 runs 12 residues. Trimming left V 0 bases short and J 4 bases short, with 7 bases between. CDR1 is SQVTM, CDR2 ANQGSEA, per germline. CDR3 sequence reads: CSVEERTYEQYF. The DNA for the CDR3 is TGCAGCGTTGAAGAGCGTACGTACGAGCAGTACTTC.

The rearrangement links TRBV5-1 to TRBJ2-1; the D gene is possibly TRBD2 (5 bases). The CDR3 loop spans 13 amino acids. Germline V gene lookup returns CDR1 SGHRS and CDR2 YFSETQ. Trimming shortened V by 0 bases and J by 5 bases, and 6 bases separated the two germline ends. As DNA, the CDR3 is TGCGCCAGCAGCTTGGGACTACACAATGAGCAGTTCTTC. It codes for CASSLGLHNEQFF.

This clone was detected a few times. This chain links TRBV7-9 with TRBJ1-5, with D possibly TRBD1 on 5 matching bases. This CDR3 region has 12 residues. Trimming shortened V by 5 bases and J by 5 bases, and 7 bases separated the two germline ends. The germline V gene has CDR1 SEHNR and CDR2 FQNEAQ (reference sequence). The CDR3 reads CASSDRYQPQHF. In DNA, the CDR3 is TGTGCCAGCAGCGACAGATATCAGCCCCAGCATTTT.

V usage is TRBV5-6 and J usage is TRBJ2-1; 7 positions match TRBD2. Per germline, CDR1 SGHDT and CDR2 YYEEEE. The CDR3 has 11 residues. With 4 bases clipped from V and 8 bases from J, the junction kept 0 bases outside the gene matches. CDR3 sequence: CASSGGDEQFF. CDR3 bases: TGTGCCAGCAGCGGGGGGGATGAGCAGTTCTTC.

The chain carries TRBV4-3 and TRBJ1-6, with D possibly TRBD1 on 5 matching bases. Germline CDR1 and CDR2: LGHNA and YSLEER. The V end lost 0 bases, the J end lost 10 bases, and 19 bases lay between the germline ends. This CDR3 contains 17 residues. The CDR3 here is CASSQDPSGGTRSPLHF. The CDR3 coding sequence is TGCGCCAGCAGCCAAGATCCATCTGGAGGGACGCGGTCACCCCTCCACTTT.

This chain joins TRBV6-6 and TRBJ2-2; no clear D gene. Trimming cost V 0 bases and J 0 bases, with 8 bases left between them. Germline V gene data show CDR1 as MNHNY and CDR2 as SVGAGI (reference sequence). This CDR3 region has 16 residues. As DNA, the CDR3 is TGTGCCAGCAGTTACTCGCGCACCTCGAACACCGGGGAGCTGTTTTTT. Its translation: CASSYSRTSNTGELFF.

The chain uses TRBV6-1 and TRBJ2-6; D call uncertain. There are 14 residues in the CDR3. Deletions cut 8 bases from V and 2 bases from J, with 10 bases between. Germline values: CDR1 MNHNS, CDR2 SASEGT. The chain's CDR3 is CASLVVAGANVLTF. CDR3 bases: TGTGCCAGCCTCGTAGTGGCTGGGGCCAACGTCCTGACTTTC.

The CDR3 nucleotides read TGTGCCAGCTTAGGGGCGTCCTGGGTCTATGGCTACACCTTC. It translates to CASLGASWVYGYTF. The chain carries TRBV6-5 and TRBJ1-2; maybe TRBD1 (5 bases). Between the trimmed V and J ends, which lost 8 bases and 4 bases, there was a span of 17 bases. This CDR3 comprises 14 residues. Germline V lookup: CDR1 MNHEY, CDR2 SVGAGI.

In this sample, this clone turned up once. V gene TRBV6-6 combines with J gene TRBJ2-7; D perhaps matches TRBD2 (6 bases). Trimming took off 5 bases at V and 7 bases at J, with 15 bases between the two ends. Germline V CDR1 and CDR2: MNHNY, SVGAGI (reference sequence). The CDR3 sequence is 13 residues long. CDR3 in DNA: TGTGCCAGCAGTCCGGACGGGGCGGGGGAGCAGTACTTC. Protein: CASSPDGAGEQYF.

This sequence joins TRBV5-5 and TRBJ1-1; tentatively, D is TRBD1 (5 bases). CDR3 length: 15 amino acids. Germline CDR1 SGHKS, CDR2 YYEKEE (reference sequence). With 6 bases removed from V and 1 base from J, the gap between germline ends came to 16 bases. Here the CDR3 DNA reads TGTGCCAGCATCTTCCGGCCAGGGCCGAACACTGAAGCTTTCTTT. As protein: CASIFRPGPNTEAFF.

The V gene is TRBV18, the J gene TRBJ1-1; D is unclear. Germline V CDR1 and CDR2: KGHSH, LQKENI. Trimming shortened V by 3 bases and J by 1 base, and 9 bases separated the two germline ends. This CDR3 is built from 14 residues. The CDR3 region is CASSPQATNTEAFF. CDR3 sequence (DNA): TGTGCCAGCTCACCTCAGGCAACGAACACTGAAGCTTTCTTT. Full variable domain (rest looked up from reference TRBV18 and TRBJ1-1): NAGVMQNPRHLVRRRGQEARLRCSPMKGHSHVYWYRQLPEEGLKFMVYLQKENIIDESGMPKERFSAEFPKEGPSILRIQQVVRGDSAAYFCASSPQATNTEAFFGQGTRLTVV.

V usage is TRBV2 and J usage is TRBJ1-2, with D uncertain. Germline assignment: CDR1 SNHLY and CDR2 FYNNEI. CDR3 size: 13 residues. V lost 5 bases to trimming and J lost 8 bases, with 15 bases between them. The CDR3 bases are TGTGCCAGCAGTATAGCGGCAATCAAGGGCTACACCTTC. Its translation is CASSIAAIKGYTF.

The chain is built from TRBV19 and TRBJ1-4, with TRBD1 as a possible D gene (5 bases). V lost 4 bases and J lost 5, with 17 bases in between. The germline gives CDR1 LNHDA, CDR2 SQIVND (reference sequence). The CDR3 length is 16 residues. The CDR3 DNA reads as TGTGCCAGTAGTACCGCCGACAGCAAATTAAATGAAAAACTGTTTTTT. Translating it yields CASSTADSKLNEKLFF.

This chain joins TRBV30 and TRBJ1-5; D unclear. CDR1 is GTSNPN and CDR2 is SVGIG in the germline V gene (reference sequence). This CDR3 has 14 residues. V dropped 1 base and J dropped 3 bases, with 10 bases sitting between them. The CDR3 is CAWSGAETNQPQHF. DNA for the CDR3: TGTGCCTGGAGTGGGGCAGAGACCAATCAGCCCCAGCATTTT.

The chain has TRBV7-8 and TRBJ1-2, with D possibly being TRBD1 (6 bases). The CDR3 runs to 11 residues. The germline V gene encodes CDR1 SGHVS and CDR2 FQNEAQ. V gave up 11 bases and J gave up 6 bases, with 13 bases separating them. CDR3: CAGRGANGYTF. The DNA of the CDR3 is TGTGCCGGACGGGGGGCGAATGGCTACACCTTC.

The chain is built from TRBV9 and TRBJ2-1; 10 nucleotides line up with TRBD2. J was trimmed by 7 bases and V by 7 bases; bases with no gene match: 14. The CDR3 covers 16 residues. Looked up from germline, CDR1 is SGDLS and CDR2 is YYNGEE. DNA of the CDR3: TGTGCCAGCTCAACGACTGTCTTAGCGGGGGGTAATGAGCAGTTCTTC. Its translation is CASSTTVLAGGNEQFF. Based on the CDR3 plus reference TRBV9 and TRBJ2-1, the full variable domain is DSGVTQTPKHLITATGQRVTLRCSPRSGDLSVYWYQQSLDQGLQFLIQYYNGEERAKGNILERFSAQQFPDLHSELNLSSLELGDSALYFCASSTTVLAGGNEQFFGPGTRLTVL.

The rearrangement uses TRBV6-5 and TRBJ1-5; 7 bases fit TRBD1. The CDR3 consists of 14 residues. From germline, CDR1 is MNHEY and CDR2 SVGAGI. V lost 5 bases, J lost 0 bases, and 1 base stayed unmatched. The CDR3 DNA is TGTGCCAGCAGTCAGGGGGATAGCAATCAGCCCCAGCATTTT. This codes for CASSQGDSNQPQHF.

The genes are TRBV4-3 and TRBJ1-3, with 7 bases fitting TRBD1. Per germline, CDR1 LGHNA and CDR2 YSLEER. The CDR3 covers 15 residues. Trimming at V came to 1 base and at J to 9 bases, leaving 9 bases not matched to a gene. The CDR3 DNA reads TGCGCCAGCAGCCAAGTCCGAGGGGGCGCGGTCACCATATATTTT. Protein: CASSQVRGGAVTIYF.

The chain employs TRBV6-1 and TRBJ1-5; D may be TRBD1 (6 bases). V gave up 7 bases and J gave up 4 bases, with 11 bases separating them. The CDR3 has 13 amino acids. Per germline, CDR1 MNHNS and CDR2 SASEGT. CDR3: CASKGTFNQPQHF. The CDR3, as DNA: TGTGCCAGCAAAGGGACATTTAATCAGCCCCAGCATTTT.

V gene TRBV5-1 combines with J gene TRBJ2-1, with 9 bases matching TRBD2. The CDR3 consists of 14 residues. Germline loops: CDR1 SGHRS, CDR2 YFSETQ. V was pared by 4 bases and J by 7 bases, with 6 bases of the junction left unmatched. CDR3 protein: CASSGAGGHNEQFF. For the CDR3, the DNA is TGCGCCAGCAGCGGGGCGGGGGGGCATAATGAGCAGTTCTTC.

V usage is TRBV7-9 and J usage is TRBJ2-5, with D tentatively TRBD1 (6 bases). V was pared by 3 bases and J by 5 bases, with 13 bases between. Per the germline V gene, CDR1 is SEHNR and CDR2 is FQNEAQ (reference sequence). The CDR3 runs 14 residues. CDR3 sequence reads: CASSFRGSQETQYF. In DNA form, the CDR3 reads TGTGCCAGCAGCTTCAGGGGTTCTCAGGAGACCCAGTACTTC.

This chain links TRBV5-6 with TRBJ2-7, with 7 bases identical to TRBD1. The germline gives CDR1 SGHDT, CDR2 YYEEEE. Losses at the gene ends were 1 base for V and 4 bases for J; bases not matched to a gene: 5. The CDR3 is made up of 14 amino acids. The CDR3 DNA reads as TGTGCCAGCAGCTTGAACGACAGGGCTTACGAGCAGTACTTC. This encodes CASSLNDRAYEQYF.